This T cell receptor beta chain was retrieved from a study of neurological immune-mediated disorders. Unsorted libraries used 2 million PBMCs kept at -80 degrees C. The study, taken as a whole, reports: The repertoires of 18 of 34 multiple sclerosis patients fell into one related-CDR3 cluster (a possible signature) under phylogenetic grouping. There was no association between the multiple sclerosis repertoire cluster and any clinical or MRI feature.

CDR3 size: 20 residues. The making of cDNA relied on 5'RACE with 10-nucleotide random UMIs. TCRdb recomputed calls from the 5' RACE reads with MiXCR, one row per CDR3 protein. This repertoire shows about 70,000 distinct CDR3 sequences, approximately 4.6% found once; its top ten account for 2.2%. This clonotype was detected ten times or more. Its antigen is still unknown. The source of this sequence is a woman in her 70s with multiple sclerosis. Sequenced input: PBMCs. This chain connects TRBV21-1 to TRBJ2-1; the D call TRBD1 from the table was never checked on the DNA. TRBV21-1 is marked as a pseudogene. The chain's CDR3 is CASSKSPGQGKPNTYNEQFF. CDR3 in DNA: TGTGCCAGCAGCAAATCACCGGGACAGGGTAAGCCCAACACCTACAATGAGCAGTTCTTC.